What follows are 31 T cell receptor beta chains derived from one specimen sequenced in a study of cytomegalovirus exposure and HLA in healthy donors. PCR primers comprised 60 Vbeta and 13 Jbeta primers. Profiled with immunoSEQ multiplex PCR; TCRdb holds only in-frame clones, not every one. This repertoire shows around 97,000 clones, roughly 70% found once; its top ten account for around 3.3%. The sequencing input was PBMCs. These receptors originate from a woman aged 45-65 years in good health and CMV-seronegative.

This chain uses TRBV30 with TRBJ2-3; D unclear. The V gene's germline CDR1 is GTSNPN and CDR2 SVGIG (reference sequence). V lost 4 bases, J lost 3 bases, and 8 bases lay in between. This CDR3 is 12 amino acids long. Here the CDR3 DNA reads TGTGCCTGGAATCCCGGGACAGATACGCAGTATTTT. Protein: CAWNPGTDTQYF.

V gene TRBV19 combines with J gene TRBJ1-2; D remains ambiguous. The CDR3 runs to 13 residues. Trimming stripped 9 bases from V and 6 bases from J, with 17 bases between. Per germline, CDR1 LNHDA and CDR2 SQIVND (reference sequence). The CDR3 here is CASLRGFADGYTF. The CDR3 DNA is TGTGCCAGCCTCCGAGGTTTTGCGGATGGCTACACCTTC.

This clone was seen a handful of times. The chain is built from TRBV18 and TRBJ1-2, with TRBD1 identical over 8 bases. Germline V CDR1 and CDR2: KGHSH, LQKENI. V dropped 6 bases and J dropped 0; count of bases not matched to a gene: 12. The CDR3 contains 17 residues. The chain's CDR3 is CASSPSRDRLPNYGYTF. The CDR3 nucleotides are TGTGCCAGCTCCCCGTCCCGGGACAGGTTACCTAACTATGGCTACACCTTC.

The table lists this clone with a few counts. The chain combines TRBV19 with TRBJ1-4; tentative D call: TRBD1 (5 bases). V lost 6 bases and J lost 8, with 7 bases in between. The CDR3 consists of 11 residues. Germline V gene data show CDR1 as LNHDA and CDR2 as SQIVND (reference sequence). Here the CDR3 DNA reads TGTGCCAGTAGCGACAGAGAAAAACTGTTTTTT. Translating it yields CASSDREKLFF.

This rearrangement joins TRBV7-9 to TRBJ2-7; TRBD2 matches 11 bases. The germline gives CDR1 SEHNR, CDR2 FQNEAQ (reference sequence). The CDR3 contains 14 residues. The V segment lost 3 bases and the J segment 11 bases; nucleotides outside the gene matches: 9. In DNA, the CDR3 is TGTGCCAGCAGCTTGGGAATGACTAGCGGGACCGAGTACTTC. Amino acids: CASSLGMTSGTEYF. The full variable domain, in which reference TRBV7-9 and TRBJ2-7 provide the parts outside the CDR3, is DTGVSQNPRHKITKRGQNVTFRCDPISEHNRLYWYRQTLGQGPEFLTYFQNEAQLEKSRLLSDRFSAERPKGSFSTLEIQRTEQGDSAMYLCASSLGMTSGTEYFGPGTRLTVT.

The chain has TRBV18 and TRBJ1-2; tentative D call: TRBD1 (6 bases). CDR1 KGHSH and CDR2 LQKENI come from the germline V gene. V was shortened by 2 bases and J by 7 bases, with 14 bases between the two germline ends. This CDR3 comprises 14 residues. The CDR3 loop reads CASSPTDSAVGYTF. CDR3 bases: TGTGCCAGCTCACCAACGGACAGCGCCGTTGGCTACACCTTC. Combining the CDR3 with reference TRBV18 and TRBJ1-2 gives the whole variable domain NAGVMQNPRHLVRRRGQEARLRCSPMKGHSHVYWYRQLPEEGLKFMVYLQKENIIDESGMPKERFSAEFPKEGPSILRIQQVVRGDSAAYFCASSPTDSAVGYTFGSGTRLTVV.

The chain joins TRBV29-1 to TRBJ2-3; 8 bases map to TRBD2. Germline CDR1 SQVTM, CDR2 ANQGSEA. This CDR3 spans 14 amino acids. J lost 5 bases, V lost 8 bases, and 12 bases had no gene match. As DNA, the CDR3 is TGCAGCTTCAACACGGGGGGGTTTGAAGATACGCAGTATTTT. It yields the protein CSFNTGGFEDTQYF.

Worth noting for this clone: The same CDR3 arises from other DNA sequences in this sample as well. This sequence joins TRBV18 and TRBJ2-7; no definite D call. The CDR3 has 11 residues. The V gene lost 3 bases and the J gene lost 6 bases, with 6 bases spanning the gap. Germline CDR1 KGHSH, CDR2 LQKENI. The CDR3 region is CASSPQAEQYF. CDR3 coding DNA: TGTGCCAGCTCACCCCAGGCCGAGCAGTACTTC.

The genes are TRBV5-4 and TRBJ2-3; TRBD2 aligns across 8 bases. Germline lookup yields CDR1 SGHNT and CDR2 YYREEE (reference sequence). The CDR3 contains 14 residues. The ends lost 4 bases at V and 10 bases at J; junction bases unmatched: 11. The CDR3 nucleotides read TGTGCCAGCAGCCCCTCGGGGGGGCTAGGGGCGCAGTATTTT. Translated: CASSPSGGLGAQYF.

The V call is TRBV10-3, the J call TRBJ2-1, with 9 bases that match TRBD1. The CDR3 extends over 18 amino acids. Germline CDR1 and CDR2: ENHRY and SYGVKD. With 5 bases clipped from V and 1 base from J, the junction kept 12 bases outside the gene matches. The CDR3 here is CAISWDRVFGNSYNEQFF. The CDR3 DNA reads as TGTGCCATCAGTTGGGACAGGGTATTTGGGAATTCCTACAATGAGCAGTTCTTC.

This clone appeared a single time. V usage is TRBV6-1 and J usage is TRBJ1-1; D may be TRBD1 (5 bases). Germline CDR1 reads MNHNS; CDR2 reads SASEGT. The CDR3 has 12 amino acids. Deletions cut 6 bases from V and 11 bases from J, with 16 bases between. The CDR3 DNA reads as TGTGCCAGCAGGGAGTTGGGGCAGGTGGCTTTCTTT. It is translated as CASRELGQVAFF.

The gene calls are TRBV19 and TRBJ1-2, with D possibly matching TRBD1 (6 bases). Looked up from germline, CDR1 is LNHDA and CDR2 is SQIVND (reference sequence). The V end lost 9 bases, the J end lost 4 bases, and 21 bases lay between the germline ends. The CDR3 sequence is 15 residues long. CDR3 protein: CASPSGGGAGYGYTF. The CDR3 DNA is TGTGCCAGCCCATCGGGGGGGGGCGCCGGCTATGGCTACACCTTC.

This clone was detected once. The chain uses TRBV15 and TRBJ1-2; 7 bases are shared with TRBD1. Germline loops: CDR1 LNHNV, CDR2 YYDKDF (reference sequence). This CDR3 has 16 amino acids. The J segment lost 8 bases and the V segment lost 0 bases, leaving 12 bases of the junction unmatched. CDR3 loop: CATSRDLAQGDRGYTF. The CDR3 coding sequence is TGTGCCACCAGCAGAGATCTGGCGCAGGGGGATAGGGGCTACACCTTC.

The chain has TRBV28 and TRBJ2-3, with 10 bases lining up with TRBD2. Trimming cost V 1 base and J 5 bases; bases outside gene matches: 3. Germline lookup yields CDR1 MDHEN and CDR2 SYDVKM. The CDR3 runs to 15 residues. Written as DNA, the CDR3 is TGTGCCAGCAGTTTATCACTAGCGGGATTAGATACGCAGTATTTT. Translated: CASSLSLAGLDTQYF. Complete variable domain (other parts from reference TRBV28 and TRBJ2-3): DVKVTQSSRYLVKRTGEKVFLECVQDMDHENMFWYRQDPGLGLRLIYFSYDVKMKEKGDIPEGYSVSREKKERFSLILESASTNQTSMYLCASSLSLAGLDTQYFGPGTRLTVL.

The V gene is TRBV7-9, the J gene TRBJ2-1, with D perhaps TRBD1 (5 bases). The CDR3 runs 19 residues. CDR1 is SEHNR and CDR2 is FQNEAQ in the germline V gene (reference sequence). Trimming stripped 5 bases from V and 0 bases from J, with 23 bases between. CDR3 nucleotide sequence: TGTGCCAGCAGCCCAATTCTTCAGGGATCGGTAAGCTCCTACAATGAGCAGTTCTTC. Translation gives CASSPILQGSVSSYNEQFF.

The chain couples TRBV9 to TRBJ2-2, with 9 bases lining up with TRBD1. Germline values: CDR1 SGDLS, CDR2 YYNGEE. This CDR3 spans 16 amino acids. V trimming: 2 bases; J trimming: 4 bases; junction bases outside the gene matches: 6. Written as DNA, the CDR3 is TGTGCCAGCAGCGTTTACAGGGGGCTCTCCACCGGGGAGCTGTTTTTT. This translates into CASSVYRGLSTGELFF.

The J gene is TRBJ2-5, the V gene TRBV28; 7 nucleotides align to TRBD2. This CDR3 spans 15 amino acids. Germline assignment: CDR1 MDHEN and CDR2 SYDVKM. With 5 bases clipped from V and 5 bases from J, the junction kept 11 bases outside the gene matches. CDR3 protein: CASSIRTGGEETQYF. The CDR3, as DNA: TGTGCCAGCAGTATCCGGACTGGGGGGGAGGAGACCCAGTACTTC.

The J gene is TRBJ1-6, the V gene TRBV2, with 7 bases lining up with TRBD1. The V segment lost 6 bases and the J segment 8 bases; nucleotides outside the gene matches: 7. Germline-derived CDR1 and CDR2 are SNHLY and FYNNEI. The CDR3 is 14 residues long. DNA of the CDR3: TGTGCCAGCAGCCCCGGACAGGTGGATTCACCCCTCCACTTT. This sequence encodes CASSPGQVDSPLHF.

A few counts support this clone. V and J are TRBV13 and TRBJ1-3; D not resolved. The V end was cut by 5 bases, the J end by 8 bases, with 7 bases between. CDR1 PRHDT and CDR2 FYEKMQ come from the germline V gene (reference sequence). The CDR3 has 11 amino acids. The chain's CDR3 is CASSLFHTIYF. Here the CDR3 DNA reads TGTGCCAGCAGCCTCTTCCACACCATATATTTT.

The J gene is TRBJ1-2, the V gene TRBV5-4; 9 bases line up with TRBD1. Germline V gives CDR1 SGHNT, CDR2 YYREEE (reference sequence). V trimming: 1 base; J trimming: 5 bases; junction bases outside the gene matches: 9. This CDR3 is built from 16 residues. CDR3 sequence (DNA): TGTGCCAGCAGCTTGAGGGACAGGGTTTCGGGGTATGGCTACACCTTC. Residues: CASSLRDRVSGYGYTF.

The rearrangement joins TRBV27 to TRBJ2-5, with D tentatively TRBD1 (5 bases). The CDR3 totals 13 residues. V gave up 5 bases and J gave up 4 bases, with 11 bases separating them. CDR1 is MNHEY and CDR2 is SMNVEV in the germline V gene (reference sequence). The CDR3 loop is CASSLQGIETQYF. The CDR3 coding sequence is TGTGCCAGCAGTCTCCAGGGAATAGAGACCCAGTACTTC.

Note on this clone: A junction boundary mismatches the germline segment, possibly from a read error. The CDR3 DNA reads TGTGCCGGCAGCTATCCGGGACTAGCGGGATCTGGCGGGGAGCTGTTTTTT. Amino acids: CAGSYPGLAGSGGELFF. The chain joins TRBV7-8 to TRBJ2-2; the match to TRBD2 covers 13 bases. Per germline, CDR1 SGHVS and CDR2 FQNEAQ. The CDR3 covers 17 residues.

The CDR3 nucleotides are TGTGCCAGCCTACAGGGTTCTAGGACCGGGGAGCTGTTTTTT. This gives the protein CASLQGSRTGELFF. The chain combines TRBV28 with TRBJ2-2, with a weak D call TRBD1 (6 bases). CDR1 and CDR2 from the germline V gene are MDHEN and SYDVKM. The CDR3 contains 14 residues. Between the trimmed V and J ends, which lost 8 bases and 5 bases, there was a span of 15 bases.

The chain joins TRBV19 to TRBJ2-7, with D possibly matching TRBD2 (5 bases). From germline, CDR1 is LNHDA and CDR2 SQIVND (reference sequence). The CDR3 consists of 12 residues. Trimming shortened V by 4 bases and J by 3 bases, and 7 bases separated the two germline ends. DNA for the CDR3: TGTGCCAGTAGTACGGGAAGCTACGAGCAGTACTTC. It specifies CASSTGSYEQYF.

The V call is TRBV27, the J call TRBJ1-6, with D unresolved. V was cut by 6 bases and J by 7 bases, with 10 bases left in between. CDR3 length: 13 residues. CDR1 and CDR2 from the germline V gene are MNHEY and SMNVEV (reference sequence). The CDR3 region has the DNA TGTGCCAGCAGCGATATTGCGAATTCACCCCTCCACTTT. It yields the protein CASSDIANSPLHF.

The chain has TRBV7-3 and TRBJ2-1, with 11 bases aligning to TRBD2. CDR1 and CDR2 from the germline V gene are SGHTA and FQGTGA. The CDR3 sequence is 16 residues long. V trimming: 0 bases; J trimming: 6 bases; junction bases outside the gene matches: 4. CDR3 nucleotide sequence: TGTGCCAGCAGCTTAACCCTAGCGGGAGGTGGCAATGAGCAGTTCTTC. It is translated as CASSLTLAGGGNEQFF.

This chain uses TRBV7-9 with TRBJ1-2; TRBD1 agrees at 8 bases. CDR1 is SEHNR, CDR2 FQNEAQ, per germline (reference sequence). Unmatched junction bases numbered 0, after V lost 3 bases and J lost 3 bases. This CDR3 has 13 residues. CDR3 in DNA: TGTGCCAGCAGCTTGACAGGGGACTATGGCTACACCTTC. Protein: CASSLTGDYGYTF.

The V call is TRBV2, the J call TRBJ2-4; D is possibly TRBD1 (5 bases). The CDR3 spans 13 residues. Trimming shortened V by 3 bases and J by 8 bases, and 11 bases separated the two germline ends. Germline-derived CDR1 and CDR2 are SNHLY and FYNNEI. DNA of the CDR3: TGTGCCAGCAGTGATGCAGGGTGGGACATTCAGTACTTC. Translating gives CASSDAGWDIQYF.

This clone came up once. CDR3 sequence (DNA): TGTGCCAGCAGCTTAGGGACAGGATCCAATCAGCCCCAGCATTTT. Translating gives CASSLGTGSNQPQHF. This chain links TRBV7-9 with TRBJ1-5; 7 nucleotides agree with TRBD1. Unmatched junction bases numbered 3, after V lost 1 base and J lost 3 bases. CDR3 length equals 15 residues. Germline V lookup: CDR1 SEHNR, CDR2 FQNEAQ (reference sequence).

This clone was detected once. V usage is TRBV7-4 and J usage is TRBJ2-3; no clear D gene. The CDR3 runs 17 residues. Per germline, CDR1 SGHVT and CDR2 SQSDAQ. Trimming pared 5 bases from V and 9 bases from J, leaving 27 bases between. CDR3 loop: CASSATALPDCFETQYF. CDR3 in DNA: TGTGCCAGCAGCGCAACGGCACTCCCTGACTGCTTTGAAACGCAGTATTTT.

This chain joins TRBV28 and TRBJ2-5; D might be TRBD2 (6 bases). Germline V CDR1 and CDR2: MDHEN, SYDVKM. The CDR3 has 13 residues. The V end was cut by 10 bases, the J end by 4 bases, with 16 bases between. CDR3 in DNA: TGTGCCACCGGTTTCGGGAGTGCAGAGACCCAGTACTTC. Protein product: CATGFGSAETQYF.